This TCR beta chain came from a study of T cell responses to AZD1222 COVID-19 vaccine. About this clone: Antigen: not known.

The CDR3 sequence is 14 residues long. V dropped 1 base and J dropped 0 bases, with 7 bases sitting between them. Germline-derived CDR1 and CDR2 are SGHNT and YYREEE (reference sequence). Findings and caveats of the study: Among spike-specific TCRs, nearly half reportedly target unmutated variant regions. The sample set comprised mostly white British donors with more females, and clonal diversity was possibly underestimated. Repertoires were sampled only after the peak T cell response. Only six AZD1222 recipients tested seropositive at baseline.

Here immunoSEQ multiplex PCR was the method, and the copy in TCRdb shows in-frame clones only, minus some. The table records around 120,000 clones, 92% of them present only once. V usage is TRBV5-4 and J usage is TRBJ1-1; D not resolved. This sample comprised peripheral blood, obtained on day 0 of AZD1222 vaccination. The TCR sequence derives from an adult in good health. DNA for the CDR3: TGTGCCAGCAGCTTGCTTGGGGTGAACACTGAAGCTTTCTTT. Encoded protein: CASSLLGVNTEAFF.